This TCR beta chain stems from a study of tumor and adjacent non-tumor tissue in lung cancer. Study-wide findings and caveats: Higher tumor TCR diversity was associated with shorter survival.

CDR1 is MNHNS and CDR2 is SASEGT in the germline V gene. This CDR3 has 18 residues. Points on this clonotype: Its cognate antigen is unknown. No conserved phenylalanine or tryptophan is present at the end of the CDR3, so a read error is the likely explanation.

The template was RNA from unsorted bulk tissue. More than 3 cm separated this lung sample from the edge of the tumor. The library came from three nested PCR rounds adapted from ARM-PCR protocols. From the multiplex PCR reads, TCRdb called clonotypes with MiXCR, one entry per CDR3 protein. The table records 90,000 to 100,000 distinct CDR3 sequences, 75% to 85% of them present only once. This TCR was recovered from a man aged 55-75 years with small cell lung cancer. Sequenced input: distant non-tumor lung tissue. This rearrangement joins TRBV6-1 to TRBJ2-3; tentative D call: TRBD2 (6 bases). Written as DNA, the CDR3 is TGTGGCAGCAGCTCCCTAGGGGCGGGACTCTTGGGCTCAGAGCAGCAGTATCTT. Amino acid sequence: CGSSSLGAGLLGSEQQYL.